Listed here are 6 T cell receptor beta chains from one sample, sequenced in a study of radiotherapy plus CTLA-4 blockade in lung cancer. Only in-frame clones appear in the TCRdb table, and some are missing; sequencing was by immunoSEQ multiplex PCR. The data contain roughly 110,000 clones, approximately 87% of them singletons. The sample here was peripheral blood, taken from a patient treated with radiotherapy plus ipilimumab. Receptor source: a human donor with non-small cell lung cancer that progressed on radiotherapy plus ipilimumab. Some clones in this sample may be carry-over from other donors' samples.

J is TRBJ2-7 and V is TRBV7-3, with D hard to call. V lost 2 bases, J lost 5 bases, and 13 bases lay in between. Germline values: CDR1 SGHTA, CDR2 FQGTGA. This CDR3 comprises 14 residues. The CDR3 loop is CASSLSRSRNEQYF. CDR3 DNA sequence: TGTGCCAGCAGCTTATCGAGGAGTCGCAACGAGCAGTACTTC. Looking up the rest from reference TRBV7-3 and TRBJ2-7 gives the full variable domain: GAGVSQTPSNKVTEKGKYVELRCDPISGHTALYWYRQSLGQGPEFLIYFQGTGAADDSGLPNDRFFAVRPEGSVSTLKIQRTERGDSAVYLCASSLSRSRNEQYFGPGTRLTVT.

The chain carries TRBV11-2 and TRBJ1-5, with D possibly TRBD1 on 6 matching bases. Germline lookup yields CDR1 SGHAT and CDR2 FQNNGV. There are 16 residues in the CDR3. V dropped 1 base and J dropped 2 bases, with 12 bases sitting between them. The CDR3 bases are TGTGCCAGCAGCTTAGGGTCGGGGGCTGGCAATCAGCCCCAGCATTTT. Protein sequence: CASSLGSGAGNQPQHF.

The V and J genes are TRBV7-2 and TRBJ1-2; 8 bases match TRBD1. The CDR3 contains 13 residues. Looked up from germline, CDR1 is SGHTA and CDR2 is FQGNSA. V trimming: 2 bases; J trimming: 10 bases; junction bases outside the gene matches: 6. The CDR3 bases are TGTGCCAGCAGCTTACTGGACAGGGAGGTCTACACCTTC. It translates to CASSLLDREVYTF. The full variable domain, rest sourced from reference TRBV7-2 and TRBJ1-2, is GAGVSQSPSNKVTEKGKDVELRCDPISGHTALYWYRQSLGQGLEFLIYFQGNSAPDKSGLPSDRFSAERTGGSVSTLTIQRTQQEDSAVYLCASSLLDREVYTFGSGTRLTVV.

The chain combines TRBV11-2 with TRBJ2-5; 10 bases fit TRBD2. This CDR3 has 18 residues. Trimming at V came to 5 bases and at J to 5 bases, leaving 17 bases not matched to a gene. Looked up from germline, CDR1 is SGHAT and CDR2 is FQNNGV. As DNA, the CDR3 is TGTGCCAGCAGCCCCGCTGGAGCTAGCGGGGGATCCAGGGAGACCCAGTACTTC. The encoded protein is CASSPAGASGGSRETQYF.

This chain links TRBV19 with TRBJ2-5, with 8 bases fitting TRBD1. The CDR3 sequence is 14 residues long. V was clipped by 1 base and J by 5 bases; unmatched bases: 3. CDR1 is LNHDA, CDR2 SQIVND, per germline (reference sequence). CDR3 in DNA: TGTGCCAGTAGTATAGGCACAGGGGGGGAGACCCAGTACTTC. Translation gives CASSIGTGGETQYF.

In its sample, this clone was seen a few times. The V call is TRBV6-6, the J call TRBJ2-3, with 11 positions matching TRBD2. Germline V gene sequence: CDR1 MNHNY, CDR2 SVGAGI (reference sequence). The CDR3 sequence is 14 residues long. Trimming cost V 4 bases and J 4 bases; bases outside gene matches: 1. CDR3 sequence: CASSWTSGPDTQYF. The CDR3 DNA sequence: TGTGCCAGCAGTTGGACTAGCGGGCCAGATACGCAGTATTTT.